The T cell receptor beta chain under discussion was sequenced for a study of CD8 T cells in Susac syndrome. From blood CD8+ and CD4+ T cells, TCR beta sequences were generated. RNA amounts of roughly 0.45 to 1 ug underwent reverse transcription with random hexamers. TCRdb processed the immunoSEQ multiplex PCR reads anew with MiXCR; each CDR3 protein has one entry. The sample lists about 240,000 distinct CDR3 sequences, about 96% seen once, with about 0.095% in the top ten. Trimming shortened V by 5 bases and J by 5 bases, and 24 bases separated the two germline ends. This CDR3 is 17 amino acids long. Germline V gene lookup returns CDR1 MNHEY and CDR2 SMNVEV (reference sequence).

The chain carries TRBV27 and TRBJ2-5; no firm D call. The receptor comes from a human donor with Susac syndrome. The sample comprised CD4+ T cells from PBMCs. The CDR3 region has the DNA TGTGCCAGCAGTCCGAGAATGCTAGTCTACTCCTCGGAGACCCAGTACTTC. Translating gives CASSPRMLVYSSETQYF.